This T cell receptor (beta chain) is drawn from a study of radiotherapy plus CTLA-4 blockade in lung cancer. Study background: Of the patients, 15% to 20% showed objective responses and roughly 31% attained disease control.

Focal radiation plus CTLA-4 blockade with ipilimumab was given to patients with chemo-refractory metastatic non-small-cell lung cancer. A remark on this clone: Its specificity is unknown.

The table came from immunoSEQ multiplex PCR; TCRdb's copy has only in-frame clones and leaves some out. The table includes roughly 120,000 clones, approximately 77% detected once. Points from the study as a whole: Response was reportedly best predicted by early blood T cell clone dynamics, with interferon-beta. Once radiotherapy plus ipilimumab had been given, TCR clones derived from tumor expanded in blood.

V dropped 0 bases and J dropped 4 bases, with 13 bases sitting between them. CDR3 length equals 15 residues. This chain links TRBV5-3 with TRBJ1-1, with D perhaps TRBD1 (5 bases). TRBV5-3 is known as an ORF, though its function is uncertain. The sequencing here drew on peripheral blood, taken from a patient treated with radiotherapy plus ipilimumab. The TCR was taken from a human donor with non-small cell lung cancer that progressed on radiotherapy plus ipilimumab. Some clones in this sample may be carry-over from other donors' samples. The CDR3 DNA reads TGTGCCAGAAGCTTGGGACAGCCAGCGTTCACTGAAGCTTTCTTT. Amino acid sequence: CARSLGQPAFTEAFF.